The source of this T cell receptor (beta chain) is a study of metastatic and nonmetastatic thyroid tumors. Study overall: The study looked at repertoires side by side in blood and in tumor or nodule tissue from malignant and benign thyroid patients.

General observations from the study: TCR beta diversity was reportedly significantly higher in malignant thyroid tumors than benign nodules, in blood and tumor.

Authors' methods: Clinicopathological groups supplied CDR3 differences that were used to build a distant-metastasis classifier for papillary thyroid cancer. TCRdb reprocessed the PCR reads using MiXCR. The V and J calls reflect TCRdb's pipeline rather than the authors' work. This sample yields 25,000 to 35,000 clones, of which approximately 17% are seen a single time; about 4.6% belongs to the top ten. Thyroid surgery was preceded by no treatment in any patient. This clone was recorded at least ten times. Its antigen is currently unknown. The CDR3 contains 21 residues. In germline, CDR1 is WNHNN, CDR2 SYGVQD (reference sequence). J was trimmed by 0 bases and V by 0 bases; bases with no gene match: 13.

The chain couples TRBV10-1 to TRBJ2-3; 12 nucleotides align to TRBD2. Sequencing used blood. This clonotype was sampled from a female donor with papillary thyroid cancer or a benign thyroid nodule (not recorded which). Some clones in this sample may be carry-over from other donors' samples. The CDR3 sequence is CASSESRGLAGRPTSTDTQYF. In DNA, the CDR3 is TGCGCCAGCAGTGAGTCGAGAGGACTAGCGGGAAGACCCACTAGCACAGATACGCAGTATTTT.